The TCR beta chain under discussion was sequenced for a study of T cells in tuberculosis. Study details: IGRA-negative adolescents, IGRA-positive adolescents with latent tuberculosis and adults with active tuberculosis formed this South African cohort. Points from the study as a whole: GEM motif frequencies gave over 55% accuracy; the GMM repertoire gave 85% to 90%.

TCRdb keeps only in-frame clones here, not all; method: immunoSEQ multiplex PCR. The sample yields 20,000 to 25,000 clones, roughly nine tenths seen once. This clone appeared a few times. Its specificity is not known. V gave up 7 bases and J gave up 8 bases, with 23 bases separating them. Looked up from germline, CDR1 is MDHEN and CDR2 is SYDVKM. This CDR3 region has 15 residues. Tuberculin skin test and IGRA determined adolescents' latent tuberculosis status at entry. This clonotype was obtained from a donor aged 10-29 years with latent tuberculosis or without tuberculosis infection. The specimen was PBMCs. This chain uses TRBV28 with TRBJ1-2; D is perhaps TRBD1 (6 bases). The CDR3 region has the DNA TGTGCCAGCACTCTCCCCCCTTTGGGGGCAAAGGGCTACACCTTC. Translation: CASTLPPLGAKGYTF.